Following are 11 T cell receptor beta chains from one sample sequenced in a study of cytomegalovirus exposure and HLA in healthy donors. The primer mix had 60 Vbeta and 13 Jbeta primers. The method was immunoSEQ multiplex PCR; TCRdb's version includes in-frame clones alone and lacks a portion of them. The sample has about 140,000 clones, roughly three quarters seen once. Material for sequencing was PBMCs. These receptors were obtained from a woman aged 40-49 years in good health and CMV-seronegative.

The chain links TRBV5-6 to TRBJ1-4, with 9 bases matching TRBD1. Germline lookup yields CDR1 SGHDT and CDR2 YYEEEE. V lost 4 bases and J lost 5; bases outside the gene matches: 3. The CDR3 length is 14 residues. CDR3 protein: CASSIQGANEKLFF. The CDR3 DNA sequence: TGTGCCAGCAGCATACAGGGGGCGAATGAAAAACTGTTTTTT.

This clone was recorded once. The CDR3 DNA follows: TGTGCCAGCAGTTTCCCTCTCACGAAGAGACAGGGGTATGGCTACACCTTC. Translation: CASSFPLTKRQGYGYTF. The genes are TRBV28 and TRBJ1-2; TRBD1 agrees at 8 bases. The CDR3 contains 17 residues. Losses at the gene ends were 3 bases for V and 5 bases for J; bases not matched to a gene: 14. Germline V lookup: CDR1 MDHEN, CDR2 SYDVKM.

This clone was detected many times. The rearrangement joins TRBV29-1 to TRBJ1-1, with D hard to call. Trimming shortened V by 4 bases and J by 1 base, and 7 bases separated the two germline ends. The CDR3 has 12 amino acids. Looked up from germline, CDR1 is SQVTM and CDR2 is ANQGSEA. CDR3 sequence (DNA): TGCAGCGTTGGGTCGGGGAACACTGAAGCTTTCTTT. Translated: CSVGSGNTEAFF.

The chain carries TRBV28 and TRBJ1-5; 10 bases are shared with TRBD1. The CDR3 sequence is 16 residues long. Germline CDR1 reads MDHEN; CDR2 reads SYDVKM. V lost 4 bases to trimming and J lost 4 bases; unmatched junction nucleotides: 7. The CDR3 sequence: CASSSGTGAANQPQHF. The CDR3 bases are TGTGCCAGCAGTTCCGGGACAGGGGCGGCAAATCAGCCCCAGCATTTT. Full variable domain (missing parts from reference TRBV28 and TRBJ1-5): DVKVTQSSRYLVKRTGEKVFLECVQDMDHENMFWYRQDPGLGLRLIYFSYDVKMKEKGDIPEGYSVSREKKERFSLILESASTNQTSMYLCASSSGTGAANQPQHFGDGTRLSIL.

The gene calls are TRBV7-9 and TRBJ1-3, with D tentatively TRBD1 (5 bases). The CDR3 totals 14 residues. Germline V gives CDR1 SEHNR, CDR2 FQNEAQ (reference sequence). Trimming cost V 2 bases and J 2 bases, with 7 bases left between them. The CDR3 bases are TGTGCCAGCAGCTTAAGGGGTGCTGGAAACACCATATATTTT. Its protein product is CASSLRGAGNTIYF.

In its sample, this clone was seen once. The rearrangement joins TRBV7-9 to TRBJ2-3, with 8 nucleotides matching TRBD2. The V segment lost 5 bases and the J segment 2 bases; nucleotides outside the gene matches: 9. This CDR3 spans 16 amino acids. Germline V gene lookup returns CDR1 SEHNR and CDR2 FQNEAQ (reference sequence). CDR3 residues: CASSIGRGDDTDTQYF. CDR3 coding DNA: TGTGCCAGCAGCATAGGGCGGGGGGATGACACAGATACGCAGTATTTT.

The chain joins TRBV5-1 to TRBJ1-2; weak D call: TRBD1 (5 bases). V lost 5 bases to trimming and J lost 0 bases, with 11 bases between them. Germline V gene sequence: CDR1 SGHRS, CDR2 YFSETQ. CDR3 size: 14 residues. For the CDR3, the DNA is TGCGCCAGCAGTGCGGGGGAAGCTAACTATGGCTACACCTTC. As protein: CASSAGEANYGYTF.

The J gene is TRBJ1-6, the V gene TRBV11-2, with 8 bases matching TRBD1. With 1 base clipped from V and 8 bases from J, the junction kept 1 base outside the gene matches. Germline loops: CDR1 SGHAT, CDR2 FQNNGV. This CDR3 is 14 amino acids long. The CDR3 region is CASSLGTGHSPLHF. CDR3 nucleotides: TGTGCCAGCAGCTTAGGGACAGGGCATTCACCCCTCCACTTT. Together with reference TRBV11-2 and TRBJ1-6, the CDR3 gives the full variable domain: EAGVAQSPRYKIIEKRQSVAFWCNPISGHATLYWYQQILGQGPKLLIQFQNNGVVDDSQLPKDRFSAERLKGVDSTLKIQPAKLEDSAVYLCASSLGTGHSPLHFGNGTRLTVT.

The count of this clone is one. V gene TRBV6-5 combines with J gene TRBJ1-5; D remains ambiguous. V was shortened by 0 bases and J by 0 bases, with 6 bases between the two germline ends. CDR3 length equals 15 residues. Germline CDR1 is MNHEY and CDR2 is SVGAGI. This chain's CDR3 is CASSYSYDSNQPQHF. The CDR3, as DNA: TGTGCCAGCAGTTACTCCTACGATAGCAATCAGCCCCAGCATTTT.

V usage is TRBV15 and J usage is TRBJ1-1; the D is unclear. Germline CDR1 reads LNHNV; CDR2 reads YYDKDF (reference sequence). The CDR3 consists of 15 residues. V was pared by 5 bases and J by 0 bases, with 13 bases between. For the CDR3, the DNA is TGTGCCACCAGCGAGTACAGAAATTTGAACACTGAAGCTTTCTTT. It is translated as CATSEYRNLNTEAFF.

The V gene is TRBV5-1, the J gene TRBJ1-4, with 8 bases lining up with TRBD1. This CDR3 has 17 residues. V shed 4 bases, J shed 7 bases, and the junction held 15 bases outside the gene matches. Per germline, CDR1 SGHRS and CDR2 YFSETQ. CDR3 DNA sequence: TGCGCCAGCAGCGACAGGACAGGGAGAAGCGTGGCTGAAAAACTGTTTTTT. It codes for CASSDRTGRSVAEKLFF.